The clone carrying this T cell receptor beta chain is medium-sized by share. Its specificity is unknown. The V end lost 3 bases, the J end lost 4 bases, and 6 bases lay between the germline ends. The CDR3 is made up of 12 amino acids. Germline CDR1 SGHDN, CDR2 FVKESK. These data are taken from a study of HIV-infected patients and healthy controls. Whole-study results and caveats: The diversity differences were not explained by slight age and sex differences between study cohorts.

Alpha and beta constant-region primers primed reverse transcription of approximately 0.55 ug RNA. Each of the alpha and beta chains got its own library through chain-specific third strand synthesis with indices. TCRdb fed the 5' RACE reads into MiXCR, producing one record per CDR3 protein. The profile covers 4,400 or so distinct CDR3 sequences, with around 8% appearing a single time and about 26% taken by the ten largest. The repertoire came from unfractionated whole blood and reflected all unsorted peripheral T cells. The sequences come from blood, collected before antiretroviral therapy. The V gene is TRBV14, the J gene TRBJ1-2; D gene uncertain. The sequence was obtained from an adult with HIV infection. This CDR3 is CASSQGFYGYTF. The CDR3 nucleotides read TGTGCCAGCAGCCAGGGATTCTATGGCTACACCTTC.